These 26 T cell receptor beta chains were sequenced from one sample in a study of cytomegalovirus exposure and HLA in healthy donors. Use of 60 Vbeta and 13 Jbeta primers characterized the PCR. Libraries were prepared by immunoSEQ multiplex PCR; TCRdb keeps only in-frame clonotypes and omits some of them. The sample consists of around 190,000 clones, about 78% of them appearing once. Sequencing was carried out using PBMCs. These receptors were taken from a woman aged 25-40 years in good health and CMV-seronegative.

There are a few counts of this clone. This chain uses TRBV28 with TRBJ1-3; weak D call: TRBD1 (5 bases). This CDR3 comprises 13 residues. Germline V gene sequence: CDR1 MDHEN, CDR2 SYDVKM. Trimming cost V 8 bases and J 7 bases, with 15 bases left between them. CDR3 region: CASREVGGNTIYF. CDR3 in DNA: TGTGCCAGCCGCGAAGTGGGGGGGAACACCATATATTTT. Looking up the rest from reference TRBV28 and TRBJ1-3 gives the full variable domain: DVKVTQSSRYLVKRTGEKVFLECVQDMDHENMFWYRQDPGLGLRLIYFSYDVKMKEKGDIPEGYSVSREKKERFSLILESASTNQTSMYLCASREVGGNTIYFGEGSWLTVV.

The chain's CDR3 is CATSRDPSGTGNYGYTF. The DNA for the CDR3 is TGTGCCACCAGCAGAGACCCATCCGGGACAGGGAACTATGGCTACACCTTC. The rearrangement joins TRBV15 to TRBJ1-2, with TRBD1 matching over 9 bases. The CDR3 has 17 residues. Germline V lookup: CDR1 LNHNV, CDR2 YYDKDF (reference sequence). With V trimmed by 0 bases and J by 2 bases, 7 bases remained unmatched.

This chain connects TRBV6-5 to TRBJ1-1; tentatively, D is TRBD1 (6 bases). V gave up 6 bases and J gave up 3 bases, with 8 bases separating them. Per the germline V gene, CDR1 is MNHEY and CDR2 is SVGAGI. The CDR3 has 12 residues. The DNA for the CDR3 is TGTGCCAGCAGGGACAGATACACTGAAGCTTTCTTT. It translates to CASRDRYTEAFF.

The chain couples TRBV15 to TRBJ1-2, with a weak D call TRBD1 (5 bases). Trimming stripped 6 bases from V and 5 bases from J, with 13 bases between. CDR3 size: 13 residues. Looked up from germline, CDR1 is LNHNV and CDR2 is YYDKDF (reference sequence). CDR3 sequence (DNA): TGTGCCACCAGTCCGGGGGTTAGTTATGGCTACACCTTC. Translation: CATSPGVSYGYTF.

CDR3 residues: CASKLTGGADGYTF. The CDR3 coding sequence is TGTGCCAGCAAACTGACAGGGGGGGCAGATGGCTACACCTTC. The chain joins TRBV27 to TRBJ1-2; 9 positions match TRBD1. V shed 7 bases, J shed 6 bases, and the junction held 9 bases outside the gene matches. Germline values: CDR1 MNHEY, CDR2 SMNVEV (reference sequence). This CDR3 has 14 residues.

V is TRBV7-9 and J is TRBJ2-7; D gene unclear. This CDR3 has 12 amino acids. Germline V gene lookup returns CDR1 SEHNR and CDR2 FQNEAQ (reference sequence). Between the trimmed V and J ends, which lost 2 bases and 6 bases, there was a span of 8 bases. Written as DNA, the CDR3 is TGTGCCAGCAGCTTAACTGTCCGCGAGCAGTACTTC. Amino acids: CASSLTVREQYF.

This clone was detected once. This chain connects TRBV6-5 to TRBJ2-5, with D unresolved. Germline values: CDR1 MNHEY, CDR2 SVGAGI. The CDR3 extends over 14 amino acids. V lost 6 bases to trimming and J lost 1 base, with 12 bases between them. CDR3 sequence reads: CASSPINAQETQYF. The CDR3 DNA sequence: TGTGCCAGCAGCCCTATAAACGCCCAAGAGACCCAGTACTTC.

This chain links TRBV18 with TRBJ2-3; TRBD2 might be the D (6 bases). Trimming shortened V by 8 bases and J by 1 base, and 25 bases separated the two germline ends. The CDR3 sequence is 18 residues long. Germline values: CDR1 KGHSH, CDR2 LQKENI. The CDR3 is CASPPDPSVAGRTDTQYF. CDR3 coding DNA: TGTGCCAGCCCGCCTGACCCCAGTGTGGCGGGGCGCACAGATACGCAGTATTTT.

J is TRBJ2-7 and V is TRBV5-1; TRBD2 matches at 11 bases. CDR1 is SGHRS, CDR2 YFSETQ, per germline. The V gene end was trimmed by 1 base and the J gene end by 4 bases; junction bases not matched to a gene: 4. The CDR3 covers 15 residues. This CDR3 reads CASSLTLAGGYEQYF. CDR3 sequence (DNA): TGCGCCAGCAGCTTGACCCTAGCGGGAGGATACGAGCAGTACTTC.

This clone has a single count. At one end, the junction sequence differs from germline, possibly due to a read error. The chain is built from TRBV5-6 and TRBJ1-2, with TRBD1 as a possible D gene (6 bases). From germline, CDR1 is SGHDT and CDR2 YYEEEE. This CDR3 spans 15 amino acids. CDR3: CASSFVTGVNYGYPF. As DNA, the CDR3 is TGTGCCAGCAGCTTTGTGACAGGAGTTAACTATGGCTACCCCTTC.

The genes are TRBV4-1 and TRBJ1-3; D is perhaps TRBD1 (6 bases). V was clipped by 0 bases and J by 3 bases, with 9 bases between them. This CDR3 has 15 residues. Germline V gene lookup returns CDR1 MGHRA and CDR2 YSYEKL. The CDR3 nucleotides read TGCGCCAGCAGCCAAGATAGGGGGAATGGAAACACCATATATTTT. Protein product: CASSQDRGNGNTIYF.

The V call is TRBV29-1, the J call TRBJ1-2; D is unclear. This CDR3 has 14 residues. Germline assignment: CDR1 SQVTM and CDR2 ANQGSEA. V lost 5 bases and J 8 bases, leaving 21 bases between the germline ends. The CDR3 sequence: CSVPKVHRGSGYTF. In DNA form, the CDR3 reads TGCAGCGTTCCCAAGGTCCACAGAGGGAGCGGCTACACCTTC. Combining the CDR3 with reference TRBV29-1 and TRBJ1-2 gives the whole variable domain SAVISQKPSRDICQRGTSLTIQCQVDSQVTMMFWYRQQPGQSLTLIATANQGSEATYESGFVIDKFPISRPNLTFSTLTVSNMSPEDSSIYLCSVPKVHRGSGYTFGSGTRLTVV.

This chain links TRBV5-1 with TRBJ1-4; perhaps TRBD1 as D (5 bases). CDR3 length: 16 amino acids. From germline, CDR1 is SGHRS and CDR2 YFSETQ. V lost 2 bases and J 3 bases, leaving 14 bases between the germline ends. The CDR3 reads CASSFMRGGSNEKLFF. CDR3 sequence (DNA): TGCGCCAGCAGCTTCATGCGGGGGGGGTCTAATGAAAAACTGTTTTTT.

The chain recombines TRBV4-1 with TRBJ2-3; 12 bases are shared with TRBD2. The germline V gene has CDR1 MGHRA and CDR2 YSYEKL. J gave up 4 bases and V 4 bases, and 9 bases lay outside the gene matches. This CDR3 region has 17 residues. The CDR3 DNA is TGCGCCAGCAGCCCGCGGACTAGCGGGATGGGTGCAGATACGCAGTATTTT. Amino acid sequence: CASSPRTSGMGADTQYF.

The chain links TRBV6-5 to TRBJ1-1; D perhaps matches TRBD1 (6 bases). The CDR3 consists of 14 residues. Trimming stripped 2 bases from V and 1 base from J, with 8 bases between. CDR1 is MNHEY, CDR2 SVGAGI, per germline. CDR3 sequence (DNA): TGTGCCAGCAGTTACAGGGGACAGAACACTGAAGCTTTCTTT. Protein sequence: CASSYRGQNTEAFF.

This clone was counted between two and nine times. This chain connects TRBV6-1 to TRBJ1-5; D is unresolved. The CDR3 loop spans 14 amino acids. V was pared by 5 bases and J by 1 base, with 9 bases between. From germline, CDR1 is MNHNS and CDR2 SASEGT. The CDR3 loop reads CASSSLLSNQPQHF. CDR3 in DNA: TGTGCCAGCAGTTCTTTACTGAGCAATCAGCCCCAGCATTTT.

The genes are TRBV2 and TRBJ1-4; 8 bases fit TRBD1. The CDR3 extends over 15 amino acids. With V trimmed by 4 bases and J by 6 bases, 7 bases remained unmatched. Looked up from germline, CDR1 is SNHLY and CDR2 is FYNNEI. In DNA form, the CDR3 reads TGTGCCAGCAGTGCCGGACAGGGAATAGATGAAAAACTGTTTTTT. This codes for CASSAGQGIDEKLFF.

Here the CDR3 reads CASSLDNNQPQHF. CDR3 DNA sequence: TGTGCCAGCAGCTTGGACAACAATCAGCCCCAGCATTTT. This chain links TRBV11-2 with TRBJ1-5; the D gene is possibly TRBD1 (5 bases). Trimming pared 3 bases from V and 3 bases from J, leaving 6 bases between. The CDR3 has 13 amino acids. Germline CDR1 is SGHAT and CDR2 is FQNNGV.

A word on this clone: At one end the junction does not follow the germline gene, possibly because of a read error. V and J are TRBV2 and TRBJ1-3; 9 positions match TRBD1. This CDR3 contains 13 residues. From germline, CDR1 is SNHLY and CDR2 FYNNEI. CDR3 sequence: CASSGRDRVRSRF. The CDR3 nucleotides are TGTGCCAGCAGTGGCCGGGACAGGGTAAGGAGCCGTTTT.

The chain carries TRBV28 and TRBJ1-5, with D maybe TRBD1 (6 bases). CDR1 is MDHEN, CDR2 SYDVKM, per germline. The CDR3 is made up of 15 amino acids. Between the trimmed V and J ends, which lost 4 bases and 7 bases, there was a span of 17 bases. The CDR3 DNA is TGTGCCAGCAGTTCGGTAACAGGGTCGGAACAGCCCCAGCATTTT. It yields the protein CASSSVTGSEQPQHF.

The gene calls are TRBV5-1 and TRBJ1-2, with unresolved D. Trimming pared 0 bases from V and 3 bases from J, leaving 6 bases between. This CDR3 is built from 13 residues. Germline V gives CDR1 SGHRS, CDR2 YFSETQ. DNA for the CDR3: TGCGCCAGCAGCTTGGAGACTCACTATGGCTACACCTTC. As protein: CASSLETHYGYTF.

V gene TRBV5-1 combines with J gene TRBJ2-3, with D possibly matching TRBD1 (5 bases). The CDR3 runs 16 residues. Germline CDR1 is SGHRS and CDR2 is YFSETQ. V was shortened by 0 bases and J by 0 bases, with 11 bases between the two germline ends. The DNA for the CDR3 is TGCGCCAGCAGCTTGGACAGGCCCACTAGCACAGATACGCAGTATTTT. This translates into CASSLDRPTSTDTQYF. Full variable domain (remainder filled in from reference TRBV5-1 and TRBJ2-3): KAGVTQTPRYLIKTRGQQVTLSCSPISGHRSVSWYQQTPGQGLQFLFEYFSETQRNKGNFPGRFSGRQFSNSRSEMNVSTLELGDSALYLCASSLDRPTSTDTQYFGPGTRLTVL.

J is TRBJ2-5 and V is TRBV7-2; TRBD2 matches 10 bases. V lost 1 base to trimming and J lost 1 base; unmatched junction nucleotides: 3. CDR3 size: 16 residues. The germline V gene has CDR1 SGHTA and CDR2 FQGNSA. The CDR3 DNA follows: TGTGCCAGCAGCTTAGGGCTAGCGGGAGCCCAAGAGACCCAGTACTTC. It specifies CASSLGLAGAQETQYF.

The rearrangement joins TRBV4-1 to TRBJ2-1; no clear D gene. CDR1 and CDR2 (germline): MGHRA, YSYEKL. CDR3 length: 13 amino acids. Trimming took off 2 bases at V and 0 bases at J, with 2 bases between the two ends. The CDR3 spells CASSQRSYNEQFF. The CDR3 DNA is TGCGCCAGCAGCCAACGCTCCTACAATGAGCAGTTCTTC.

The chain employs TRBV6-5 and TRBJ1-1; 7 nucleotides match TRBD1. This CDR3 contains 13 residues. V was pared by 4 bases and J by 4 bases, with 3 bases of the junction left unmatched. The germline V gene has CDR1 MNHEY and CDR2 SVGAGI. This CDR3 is CASSFSGGTEAFF. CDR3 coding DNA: TGTGCCAGCAGTTTCTCAGGGGGCACTGAAGCTTTCTTT.

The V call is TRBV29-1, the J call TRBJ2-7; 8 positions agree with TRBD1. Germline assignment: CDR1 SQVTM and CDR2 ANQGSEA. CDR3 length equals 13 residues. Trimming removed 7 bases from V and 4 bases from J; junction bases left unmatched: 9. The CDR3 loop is CSARGQEDYEQYF. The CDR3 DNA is TGCAGCGCAAGGGGACAGGAGGATTACGAGCAGTACTTC.